A single sample gave rise to the 21 T cell receptor beta chains below, sequenced in a study of shared clonotypes between healthy human individuals. Produced via immunoSEQ multiplex PCR; TCRdb's table is partial and in-frame only. In the table there are some 2 million clones, 95% of which are singletons. The material sequenced was naive CD4+ T cells sorted from blood. The subset is: CD45RA+ positively selected. The receptors here all came from a man aged 18 to 29 in good health.

Comment on this clone: Different DNA sequences within this sample yield the same CDR3. CDR3 in amino acids: CASSQTSGSTDTQYF. CDR3 bases: TGTGCCAGTAGTCAGACTAGCGGAAGCACAGATACGCAGTATTTT. The rearrangement uses TRBV19 and TRBJ2-3; 9 bases match TRBD2. With V trimmed by 5 bases and J by 0 bases, 3 bases remained unmatched. This CDR3 has 15 amino acids. The V gene's germline CDR1 is LNHDA and CDR2 SQIVND (reference sequence).

The V and J genes are TRBV4-1 and TRBJ2-7; D ambiguous. The CDR3 length is 14 residues. Germline V CDR1 and CDR2: MGHRA, YSYEKL. V shed 0 bases and J shed 4 bases, with 10 bases lying between them. CDR3 DNA sequence: TGCGCCAGCAGCCAAGATGTATCGAGATACGAGCAGTACTTC. It is translated as CASSQDVSRYEQYF.

In the case of this clone: Other DNA sequences of this sample code for an identical CDR3. This sequence joins TRBV7-9 and TRBJ1-1; D is unresolved. Germline lookup yields CDR1 SEHNR and CDR2 FQNEAQ (reference sequence). V lost 1 base and J 1 base, leaving 7 bases between the germline ends. This CDR3 comprises 14 residues. The CDR3 region is CASSLEGKNTEAFF. The CDR3 nucleotides are TGTGCCAGCAGCTTAGAGGGAAAGAACACTGAAGCTTTCTTT.

The chain has TRBV5-1 and TRBJ1-1; TRBD1 matches at 11 bases. The CDR3 runs 16 residues. Per the germline V gene, CDR1 is SGHRS and CDR2 is YFSETQ. V lost 2 bases to trimming and J lost 5 bases; unmatched junction nucleotides: 8. The CDR3 reads CASSFGQGAMETEAFF. Written as DNA, the CDR3 is TGCGCCAGCAGCTTCGGACAGGGGGCGATGGAGACTGAAGCTTTCTTT.

The chain uses TRBV5-4 and TRBJ1-1; perhaps TRBD1 as D (6 bases). The CDR3 is 14 residues long. V was trimmed by 2 bases and J by 7 bases, leaving 15 bases between them. Germline V gene lookup returns CDR1 SGHNT and CDR2 YYREEE (reference sequence). The CDR3 here is CASSLGGSDREAFF. The CDR3 region has the DNA TGTGCCAGCAGCTTAGGGGGTTCGGACCGTGAAGCTTTCTTT.

V usage is TRBV7-2 and J usage is TRBJ1-4, with TRBD1 identical over 9 bases. CDR3 length: 13 amino acids. Germline V CDR1 and CDR2: SGHTA, FQGNSA. V shed 10 bases, J shed 4 bases, and the junction held 4 bases outside the gene matches. The CDR3 DNA sequence: TGTGCCACCCGGGGACAGGGTAATGAAAAACTGTTTTTT. It codes for CATRGQGNEKLFF.

This sequence joins TRBV12-2 and TRBJ2-7. TRBV12-2 is labeled a pseudogene. The CDR3 is made up of 14 amino acids. CDR3 in amino acids: CASRPLGLRNEQYF. Written as DNA, the CDR3 is TGTGCAAGTCGCCCCTTAGGGCTAAGGAACGAGCAGTACTTC.

The chain is built from TRBV30 and TRBJ2-7, with D perhaps being TRBD1 or TRBD2 (6 bases each). Trimming shortened V by 5 bases and J by 1 base, and 15 bases separated the two germline ends. Germline loops: CDR1 GTSNPN, CDR2 SVGIG (reference sequence). The CDR3 is 14 amino acids. CDR3 residues: CAWEKGGGSYEQYF. The CDR3 coding sequence is TGTGCCTGGGAGAAAGGGGGAGGTTCCTACGAGCAGTACTTC.

V is TRBV10-3 and J is TRBJ1-5, with 7 bases lining up with TRBD1. V shed 11 bases, J shed 3 bases, and the junction held 13 bases outside the gene matches. The CDR3 runs 15 residues. The germline CDR1 and CDR2 sequences are ENHRY and SYGVKD. CDR3 sequence (DNA): TGTGCCGCTCAGTCGGGGGACAGCTACAATCAGCCCCAGCATTTT. Translation gives CAAQSGDSYNQPQHF.

The chain joins TRBV5-1 to TRBJ2-7; tentatively, D is TRBD1 (5 bases). The CDR3 sequence is 14 residues long. Per the germline V gene, CDR1 is SGHRS and CDR2 is YFSETQ. The ends were cut back, 2 bases at V and 2 bases at J, with 11 bases in the middle. The chain's CDR3 is CASSFARQPYEQYF. The CDR3 nucleotides are TGCGCCAGCAGCTTCGCGAGACAGCCCTACGAGCAGTACTTC.

CDR3 in amino acids: CSVQGQGHGYTF. The CDR3 DNA reads as TGCAGCGTACAGGGACAGGGACATGGCTACACCTTC. The gene calls are TRBV29-1 and TRBJ1-2; 9 positions agree with TRBD1. With V trimmed by 6 bases and J by 6 bases, 5 bases remained unmatched. The germline gives CDR1 SQVTM, CDR2 ANQGSEA. The CDR3 runs 12 residues. The full variable domain, completed using reference TRBV29-1 and TRBJ1-2, is SAVISQKPSRDICQRGTSLTIQCQVDSQVTMMFWYRQQPGQSLTLIATANQGSEATYESGFVIDKFPISRPNLTFSTLTVSNMSPEDSSIYLCSVQGQGHGYTFGSGTRLTVV.

This chain links TRBV28 with TRBJ1-1; D remains ambiguous. The germline gives CDR1 MDHEN, CDR2 SYDVKM. Trimming cost V 10 bases and J 6 bases, with 15 bases left between them. The length of the CDR3 is 12 residues. CDR3 DNA sequence: TGTGCCACCACCGAGGGTGGGGCTGAAGCTTTCTTT. Translating gives CATTEGGAEAFF.

The chain has TRBV10-1 and TRBJ2-1, with D unclear. In germline, CDR1 is WNHNN, CDR2 SYGVQD (reference sequence). The CDR3 is 12 amino acids. Trimming pared 1 base from V and 16 bases from J, leaving 14 bases between. This chain's CDR3 is CASSEFSTELFF. The CDR3 bases are TGCGCCAGCAGTGAGTTCTCTACTGAATTATTCTTC.

The chain joins TRBV25-1 to TRBJ1-2, with 7 bases lining up with TRBD1. CDR3 size: 14 residues. With 5 bases clipped from V and 6 bases from J, the junction kept 9 bases outside the gene matches. Per the germline V gene, CDR1 is MGHDK and CDR2 is SYGVNS. CDR3 protein: CASSRTGDDDGYTF. The CDR3 DNA sequence: TGTGCCAGCAGTAGAACAGGGGACGATGATGGCTACACCTTC.

This clone was recorded once. Other DNA sequences in this specimen translate into the identical CDR3. J is TRBJ1-6 and V is TRBV28; D call uncertain. V was trimmed by 4 bases and J by 7 bases, leaving 14 bases between them. This CDR3 has 15 residues. The germline gives CDR1 MDHEN, CDR2 SYDVKM. In DNA form, the CDR3 reads TGTGCCAGCAGTTCCCTGGGTGGGTTGAATTCACCCCTCCACTTT. Translating it yields CASSSLGGLNSPLHF. Supplemented by reference TRBV28 and TRBJ1-6, the full variable domain reads DVKVTQSSRYLVKRTGEKVFLECVQDMDHENMFWYRQDPGLGLRLIYFSYDVKMKEKGDIPEGYSVSREKKERFSLILESASTNQTSMYLCASSSLGGLNSPLHFGNGTRLTVT.

This chain connects TRBV6-5 to TRBJ1-1, with a tentative D call TRBD1 (5 bases). The germline V gene encodes CDR1 MNHEY and CDR2 SVGAGI. V was pared by 4 bases and J by 8 bases, with 11 bases between. This CDR3 spans 12 amino acids. The CDR3 DNA reads as TGTGCCAGCAGTTCTTGGTCAGGGGAAGCTTTCTTT. It codes for CASSSWSGEAFF.

The chain employs TRBV5-4 and TRBJ1-2; 8 bases agree with TRBD1. This CDR3 is 14 amino acids long. Unmatched junction bases numbered 7, after V lost 1 base and J lost 8 bases. Germline CDR1 and CDR2: SGHNT and YYREEE (reference sequence). CDR3 loop: CASSLQGARGGYTF. The DNA of the CDR3 is TGTGCCAGCAGCTTGCAGGGGGCAAGAGGAGGCTACACCTTC.

V usage is TRBV30 and J usage is TRBJ1-1; D not certain. The CDR3 sequence is 13 residues long. Between the trimmed V and J ends, which lost 3 bases and 5 bases, there was a span of 13 bases. Germline lookup yields CDR1 GTSNPN and CDR2 SVGIG (reference sequence). The CDR3 is CAWRAGPGTEAFF. The CDR3 DNA reads TGTGCCTGGAGAGCAGGTCCGGGGACTGAAGCTTTCTTT.

The gene calls are TRBV5-1 and TRBJ2-1; TRBD1 matches at 9 bases. The J segment lost 5 bases and the V segment lost 4 bases, leaving 13 bases of the junction unmatched. The CDR3 sequence is 17 residues long. The germline V gene encodes CDR1 SGHRS and CDR2 YFSETQ. CDR3 DNA: TGCGCCAGCAGCCAGATCATTACAGGGGGCAGGAACAATGAGCAGTTCTTC. Its translation is CASSQIITGGRNNEQFF.

The CDR3 is CSVEKQGGTEAFF. DNA of the CDR3: TGCAGCGTTGAGAAACAGGGGGGCACTGAAGCTTTCTTT. The chain is built from TRBV29-1 and TRBJ1-1, with 8 positions matching TRBD1. Per the germline V gene, CDR1 is SQVTM and CDR2 is ANQGSEA. The CDR3 length is 13 residues. V was clipped by 3 bases and J by 4 bases; unmatched bases: 4.

The genes are TRBV11-2 and TRBJ2-7; tentative D call: TRBD1 (5 bases). This CDR3 has 13 residues. V lost 1 base, J lost 3 bases, and 7 bases lay in between. The germline V gene has CDR1 SGHAT and CDR2 FQNNGV. The CDR3 nucleotides are TGTGCCAGCAGCTTAGTAGGGGACTACGAGCAGTACTTC. As protein: CASSLVGDYEQYF.